This note documents a single T cell receptor (beta chain) sequence. This clonotype occurred many times. Its antigen has not been determined. No clone much larger than this one lies a single base away; base qualities are absent. The germline ends are 19 bases apart after V is trimmed by 6 bases and J by 8 bases. The germline V gene yields MNHNS for CDR1 and SASEGT for CDR2. Spanning cysteine to phenylalanine, the CDR3 consists of 14 amino acids. The CDR3 DNA has 42 bases and is translated from base 1. The data were taken from a study of CD8+CD57+ T cells in acquired aplastic anemia (dated by TCRdb to 2016 to 2018). Turning to the overall study: A mean of approximately 2.9 ug of DNA, ranging from about 0.17 to 30 ug, was extracted from sorted CD4+ and CD8+ cells. CD8+CD57+ expansion was defined as frequency above the mean frequency observed in healthy subjects.

Overall study results and their limits: No significant difference in CD8+ Simpson's diversity was found between patients and healthy controls (P=0.060). Roughly 30 CD8+ CDR3 sequences were shared between patients and controls but appeared highly expressed in patients and within their immunodominant clones.

The patients picked for sequencing were ones in whom flow cytometry had shown an expansion of CD8+CD57+ cells. Every patient had severe acquired aplastic anemia, diagnosed using the International Study of Aplastic Anemia and Agranulocytosis and Camitta criteria. No therapy had been received by the patients at the time of blood sampling. The study deep-sequenced TCR repertoires of sorted CD4+ and CD8+ blood T cells from severe aplastic anemia patients and healthy subjects. Patients were enrolled under clinicaltrials.gov protocols 00001620, 01623167, 00001397, 00071045, 00081523 and 00961064 in the USA. Ficoll-Paque density gradient centrifugation was used to isolate peripheral blood mononuclear cells. Before DNA extraction, CD4+ and CD8+ T cells were sorted by FACS or by magnetic beads. Profiling of TCR beta VDJ combinations and CDR3 sequences used genomic DNA as the template. An Illumina HiSeq 2000 was the platform used for TCR repertoire sequencing. The original pipeline was this. TRBV/TRBJ rearrangement plots, CDR3 size and DJ length profiles, and Simpson's diversity index were used to assess repertoires. Whichever DNA sequence was most abundant in the deep sequencing data was defined as the immunodominant clone. CDR3 amino acid sequences were screened for sharing across subjects and were compared with published repertoires and the VDJdb database. TCRdb took the public reads, trimmed them with fastp at Q25, ran MiXCR for clone calling and kept in-frame beta chains. Rows are combined by CDR3 protein, so each entry shows the most common genes and DNA. Clone size and V and J calls follow TCRdb, not the original study. This sample holds 200,000 or so distinct CDR3 sequences; almost 50% were observed only once. The ten biggest clones cover around 20% of the sample.

The sequence is built from TRBV6-1 and TRBJ1-2; TRBD1 could be the D gene, as 6 bases match. Material: sorted CD4+, CD8+, or CD8+CD57+ T cells (not recorded which) from PBMCs. The origin of this receptor is a human donor with aplastic anemia. The DNA is as follows: TGTGCCAGCAGCTTCGACAGGCGCCTCGGAGGCTACACCTTC. The encoded protein is CASSFDRRLGGYTF.